The subject of this entry is one T cell receptor (beta chain). Its specificity is unknown. The sample comes from a study of post-analysis software for immune sequencing data. Study-level findings and limits: Controls showed lower frequencies than patients for several TRBV segments, and TRBV5-6, TRBV5-1 and TRBV20-1 were among these. The F measure placed samples prepared in the same batch into strongly shared clusters. Significantly decreased normalized Chao1 diversity was recorded for multiple sclerosis patients relative to controls.

CDR3 length: 12 amino acids. V was pared by 4 bases and J by 4 bases, with 5 bases between. Germline V lookup: CDR1 MDHEN, CDR2 SYDVKM. Tagging with unique molecular identifiers was a feature of the TCR beta cDNA libraries. When about 0.85 to 11 million T cells were used, they gave 500,000 or so cDNA molecules. MiXCR, applied by TCRdb to the PCR reads, yields one record per CDR3 protein. The sample yields about 560,000 distinct CDR3 sequences, roughly 45% seen once. This clonotype originated in a girl aged 5 to 17 with multiple sclerosis. The rearrangement links TRBV28 to TRBJ1-5; tentatively, D is TRBD1 (5 bases). Sequenced input: blood. CDR3 protein: CASSWGNQPQHF. CDR3 DNA: TGTGCCAGCAGTTGGGGGAATCAGCCCCAGCATTTT.